The 10 T cell receptor beta chains given below trace back to one sample, sequenced in a study of graft-versus-host responses after intestinal transplantation. Repertoires were generated with immunoSEQ multiplex PCR, while TCRdb's copy carries only in-frame clones and drops some. Of under 40,000 clones in the sample, around 95% were seen once. Source: PBMCs, taken 16 days after intestinal transplant. The receptors were gathered from a human patient who received an intestinal transplant, so some T cells may come from the graft donor.

This chain joins TRBV14 and TRBJ2-5; no definite D call. Germline V gives CDR1 SGHDN, CDR2 FVKESK. CDR3 size: 14 residues. The V end lost 0 bases, the J end lost 0 bases, and 5 bases lay between the germline ends. CDR3 amino acids: CASSQDVDQETQYF. CDR3 bases: TGTGCCAGCAGCCAAGACGTCGACCAAGAGACCCAGTACTTC.

Turning to this clone: One end of the junction does not line up with germline, which may come from a read error. J is TRBJ1-4 and V is TRBV14, with D tentatively TRBD1 (6 bases). The CDR3 covers 15 residues. Germline loops: CDR1 SGHDN, CDR2 FVKESK. The CDR3 nucleotides are TGTGCCAGCAGCCAAGGTGACAGGCGCAATGAAAAACTGCTTTTT. Translation: CASSQGDRRNEKLLF.

This chain connects TRBV18 to TRBJ2-3; TRBD2 might be the D (6 bases). The CDR3 is 15 residues long. The V and J ends lost 1 base and 0 bases respectively, with 8 bases between them. The germline CDR1 and CDR2 sequences are KGHSH and LQKENI. The CDR3 nucleotides read TGTGCCAGCTCACCACGGGACTCCAGCACAGATACGCAGTATTTT. It is translated as CASSPRDSSTDTQYF.

The V and J genes are TRBV6-5 and TRBJ2-1; the D is unclear. The CDR3 covers 14 residues. Germline CDR1 reads MNHEY; CDR2 reads SVGAGI. With 3 bases removed from V and 2 bases from J, the gap between germline ends came to 8 bases. The CDR3 DNA follows: TGTGCCAGCAGTTATAGATCGACCTACAATGAGCAGTTCTTC. Translating it yields CASSYRSTYNEQFF.

This clone has only one observation. The V gene is TRBV14, the J gene TRBJ1-2, with 7 bases matching TRBD1. Germline V CDR1 and CDR2: SGHDN, FVKESK. The length of the CDR3 is 18 residues. The J segment lost 4 bases and the V segment lost 4 bases, leaving 18 bases of the junction unmatched. Written as DNA, the CDR3 is TGTGCCAGCAGCCCCCAGAACAGGGGCCCCACCTCTGCCTATGGCTACACCTTC. The encoded protein is CASSPQNRGPTSAYGYTF.

The chain recombines TRBV9 with TRBJ2-2, with D hard to call. V lost 5 bases, J lost 3 bases, and 11 bases lay in between. CDR3 length: 14 amino acids. Germline loops: CDR1 SGDLS, CDR2 YYNGEE. CDR3 in amino acids: CASRPPGDTGELFF. The DNA for the CDR3 is TGTGCCAGCAGACCTCCAGGAGACACCGGGGAGCTGTTTTTT.

This rearrangement joins TRBV28 to TRBJ2-1; 7 bases map to TRBD2. Germline V gene sequence: CDR1 MDHEN, CDR2 SYDVKM. This CDR3 has 17 residues. The V gene end was trimmed by 9 bases and the J gene end by 0 bases; junction bases not matched to a gene: 14. In DNA, the CDR3 is TGTGCCAGACACGCGGCTAGCGGATGGAGCTCCTACAATGAGCAGTTCTTC. Amino acids: CARHAASGWSSYNEQFF.

The chain couples TRBV7-3 to TRBJ2-1; the D gene could be TRBD1 or TRBD2 (6 bases each). Per the germline V gene, CDR1 is SGHTA and CDR2 is FQGTGA. Deletions cut 1 base from V and 0 bases from J, with 10 bases between. CDR3 length: 16 amino acids. The CDR3 DNA reads as TGTGCCAGCAGCTTAATAGGGGGGTTCTCCTACAATGAGCAGTTCTTC. Translating gives CASSLIGGFSYNEQFF. The complete variable domain, with remaining parts taken from reference TRBV7-3 and TRBJ2-1, reads GAGVSQTPSNKVTEKGKYVELRCDPISGHTALYWYRQSLGQGPEFLIYFQGTGAADDSGLPNDRFFAVRPEGSVSTLKIQRTERGDSAVYLCASSLIGGFSYNEQFFGPGTRLTVL.

This clone was seen only once. This sequence joins TRBV28 and TRBJ2-7, with 9 bases lining up with TRBD2. Germline values: CDR1 MDHEN, CDR2 SYDVKM. This CDR3 is 15 amino acids long. Unmatched junction bases numbered 6, after V lost 1 base and J lost 5 bases. The CDR3 spells CASSLLSGRPDEQYF. For the CDR3, the DNA is TGTGCCAGCAGTTTATTGAGCGGGAGGCCCGACGAGCAGTACTTC. Full variable domain (missing parts from reference TRBV28 and TRBJ2-7): DVKVTQSSRYLVKRTGEKVFLECVQDMDHENMFWYRQDPGLGLRLIYFSYDVKMKEKGDIPEGYSVSREKKERFSLILESASTNQTSMYLCASSLLSGRPDEQYFGPGTRLTVT.

The chain links TRBV13 to TRBJ2-5; TRBD2 aligns across 14 bases. V lost 8 bases, J lost 4 bases, and 6 bases stayed unmatched. The CDR3 is 15 amino acids. Per the germline V gene, CDR1 is PRHDT and CDR2 is FYEKMQ (reference sequence). The CDR3 region is CASGWGLAGAETQYF. In DNA form, the CDR3 reads TGTGCCAGCGGCTGGGGACTAGCGGGAGCAGAGACCCAGTACTTC.